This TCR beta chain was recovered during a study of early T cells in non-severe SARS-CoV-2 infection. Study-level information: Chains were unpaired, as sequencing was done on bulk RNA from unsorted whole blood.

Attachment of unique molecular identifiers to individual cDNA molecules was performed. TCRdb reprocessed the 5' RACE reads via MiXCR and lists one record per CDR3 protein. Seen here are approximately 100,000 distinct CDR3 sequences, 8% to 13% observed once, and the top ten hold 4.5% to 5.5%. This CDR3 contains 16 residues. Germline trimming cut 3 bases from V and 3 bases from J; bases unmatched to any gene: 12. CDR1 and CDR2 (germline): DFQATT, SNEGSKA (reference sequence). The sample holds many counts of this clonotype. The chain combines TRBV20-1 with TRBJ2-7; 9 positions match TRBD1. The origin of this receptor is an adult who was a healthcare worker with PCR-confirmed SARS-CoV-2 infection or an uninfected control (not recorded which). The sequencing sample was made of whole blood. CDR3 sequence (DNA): TGCAGTGCTAGCTACGCCACAGGGGGCTTGATCTACGAGCAGTACTTC. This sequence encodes CSASYATGGLIYEQYF.